The 31 T cell receptor beta chains presented below share a single source sample, sequenced in a study of blood T cell repertoires in COVID-19. The table came from immunoSEQ multiplex PCR; TCRdb's copy has only in-frame clones and leaves some out. This sample carries fewer than 400,000 clones, roughly 90% of them seen once, and the ten largest clones take roughly 2.8%. Input material: peripheral blood. The receptors were sampled from a young woman with COVID-19, enrolled during active disease.

The chain employs TRBV11-2 and TRBJ1-1; D is undetermined. CDR3 length: 12 residues. The V end was cut by 0 bases, the J end by 4 bases, with 3 bases between. Germline V lookup: CDR1 SGHAT, CDR2 FQNNGV. The DNA for the CDR3 is TGTGCCAGCAGCTTAGATCGCACTGAAGCTTTCTTT. Its translation: CASSLDRTEAFF.

The chain recombines TRBV2 with TRBJ1-1, with 11 bases matching TRBD1. The CDR3 has 12 residues. CDR1 is SNHLY and CDR2 is FYNNEI in the germline V gene. With 3 bases clipped from V and 11 bases from J, the junction kept 2 bases outside the gene matches. CDR3 sequence reads: CASSEDRGPAFF. CDR3 DNA sequence: TGTGCCAGCAGTGAGGACAGGGGGCCGGCTTTCTTT.

The chain couples TRBV4-1 to TRBJ2-1; the match to TRBD2 covers 16 bases. With 6 bases clipped from V and 9 bases from J, the junction kept 5 bases outside the gene matches. Germline V gene data show CDR1 as MGHRA and CDR2 as YSYEKL. This CDR3 contains 15 residues. In nucleotides, the CDR3 is TGCGCCAGCAGGGGGACTAGCGGGAGGGCCTCTGAGCAGTTCTTC. It codes for CASRGTSGRASEQFF.

The chain has TRBV7-3 and TRBJ2-1, with D perhaps TRBD2 (6 bases). V was trimmed by 1 base and J by 5 bases, leaving 15 bases between them. The CDR3 length is 16 residues. The germline CDR1 and CDR2 sequences are SGHTA and FQGTGA. Here the CDR3 reads CASSLKVRAGHNEQFF. In DNA, the CDR3 is TGTGCCAGCAGCTTAAAGGTTCGAGCGGGCCACAATGAGCAGTTCTTC.

This clone was seen only a few times. Other DNA sequences in the same sample also yield this CDR3. The J gene is TRBJ1-2, the V gene TRBV29-1; tentative D call: TRBD1 (5 bases). Trimming took 4 bases from V and 2 from J, leaving 11 bases between them. The CDR3 covers 13 residues. Germline V CDR1 and CDR2: SQVTM, ANQGSEA. The CDR3: CSVGGGANYGYTF. The DNA for the CDR3 is TGCAGCGTTGGAGGAGGGGCGAACTATGGCTACACCTTC.

This CDR3 is CASSSRTGPEETQYF. CDR3 nucleotide sequence: TGCGCCAGCAGCTCCCGGACAGGGCCGGAAGAGACCCAGTACTTC. The J gene is TRBJ2-5, the V gene TRBV5-1, with TRBD1 matching over 8 bases. The V gene's germline CDR1 is SGHRS and CDR2 YFSETQ. This CDR3 comprises 15 residues. J lost 3 bases, V lost 3 bases, and 7 bases had no gene match.

The chain joins TRBV18 to TRBJ2-1; a possible D gene is TRBD2 (6 bases). The CDR3 length is 17 residues. V lost 3 bases and J lost 1, with 16 bases in between. Germline CDR1 reads KGHSH; CDR2 reads LQKENI. The DNA of the CDR3 is TGTGCCAGCTCACCTCCTATAGGCGGGGCATCCTACAATGAGCAGTTCTTC. Encoded protein: CASSPPIGGASYNEQFF.

This clone came up once. The chain has TRBV30 and TRBJ1-2; no reliable D call. The germline gives CDR1 GTSNPN, CDR2 SVGIG (reference sequence). V was cut by 4 bases and J by 8 bases, with 14 bases left in between. This CDR3 has 12 residues. The CDR3 bases are TGTGCCTGGAAATATGACGTGGAGGGCTACACCTTC. Its translation: CAWKYDVEGYTF.

This rearrangement joins TRBV2 to TRBJ2-7; 9 bases are a match to TRBD1. The CDR3 loop spans 15 amino acids. V lost 2 bases, J lost 3 bases, and 5 bases stayed unmatched. Germline-derived CDR1 and CDR2 are SNHLY and FYNNEI. The DNA for the CDR3 is TGTGCCAGCAGTGAATCACAGGGGGCAAACTACGAGCAGTACTTC. It yields the protein CASSESQGANYEQYF.

This sequence joins TRBV20-1 and TRBJ1-2; D gene unclear. There are 13 residues in the CDR3. CDR1 and CDR2 (germline): DFQATT, SNEGSKA (reference sequence). Trimming shortened V by 3 bases and J by 1 base, and 9 bases separated the two germline ends. The CDR3 loop is CSASGLLNYGYTF. CDR3 bases: TGCAGTGCTAGTGGGCTGCTTAACTATGGCTACACCTTC.

A single count supports this clone. The chain couples TRBV18 to TRBJ2-3; D is possibly TRBD2 (6 bases). With 2 bases removed from V and 0 bases from J, the gap between germline ends came to 6 bases. This CDR3 region has 14 residues. CDR1 KGHSH and CDR2 LQKENI come from the germline V gene. The chain's CDR3 is CASSPTSSTDTQYF. The CDR3 nucleotides are TGTGCCAGCTCACCAACTAGCAGCACAGATACGCAGTATTTT.

This chain connects TRBV5-6 to TRBJ1-5, with 9 positions matching TRBD1. V gave up 4 bases and J gave up 3 bases; unmatched junction bases: 5. Germline V CDR1 and CDR2: SGHDT, YYEEEE. This CDR3 is 15 amino acids long. In nucleotides, the CDR3 is TGTGCCAGCAGCACGGGGACAGGGTACAATCAGCCCCAGCATTTT. This codes for CASSTGTGYNQPQHF.

This chain joins TRBV19 and TRBJ1-4, with D possibly matching TRBD1 (5 bases). The CDR3 is made up of 14 amino acids. CDR1 and CDR2 from the germline V gene are LNHDA and SQIVND (reference sequence). V was pared by 3 bases and J by 5 bases, with 10 bases between. Here the CDR3 DNA reads TGTGCCAGTAGTATCAACGGGGGGAATGAAAAACTGTTTTTT. Translated, it gives CASSINGGNEKLFF.

J is TRBJ1-5 and V is TRBV7-2; no firm D call. This CDR3 has 13 amino acids. Between the trimmed V and J ends, which lost 0 bases and 4 bases, there was a span of 4 bases. CDR1 is SGHTA, CDR2 FQGNSA, per germline. In DNA form, the CDR3 reads TGTGCCAGCAGCTTAGCCCAAAATCAGCCCCAGCATTTT. The encoded protein is CASSLAQNQPQHF.

The V call is TRBV6-5, the J call TRBJ2-7; 10 positions agree with TRBD2. The CDR3 covers 14 residues. Looked up from germline, CDR1 is MNHEY and CDR2 is SVGAGI. Trimming took 5 bases from V and 9 from J; bases not matched to a gene: 10. The CDR3: CASSPTSGQRGQYF. CDR3 in DNA: TGTGCCAGCAGTCCGACTAGCGGGCAGCGCGGGCAGTACTTC.

This chain joins TRBV7-8 and TRBJ2-2, with D tentatively TRBD1 (5 bases). Germline V CDR1 and CDR2: SGHVS, FQNEAQ. The germline V and J ends were trimmed by 1 base and 7 bases, with 10 bases remaining between them. This CDR3 comprises 14 residues. The CDR3 sequence: CASSLGQGHGELFF. The CDR3, as DNA: TGTGCCAGCAGCTTAGGTCAGGGTCACGGGGAGCTGTTTTTT.

The V and J genes are TRBV28 and TRBJ1-3; D remains ambiguous. Deletions cut 5 bases from V and 4 bases from J, with 12 bases between. The CDR3 has 14 residues. CDR1 MDHEN and CDR2 SYDVKM come from the germline V gene. The CDR3 coding sequence is TGTGCCAGCAGTCCTTTGGAGGTGGGAAACACCATATATTTT. It specifies CASSPLEVGNTIYF.

The chain recombines TRBV2 with TRBJ2-2, with TRBD2 identical over 11 bases. Trimming at V came to 6 bases and at J to 6 bases, leaving 6 bases not matched to a gene. CDR1 and CDR2 from the germline V gene are SNHLY and FYNNEI. The CDR3 is 15 residues long. CDR3 DNA: TGTGCCAGCAGCGTAGCGGGAGGGCCTTCCGGGGAGCTGTTTTTT. This sequence encodes CASSVAGGPSGELFF.

This clone was recorded once. The chain couples TRBV7-9 to TRBJ1-2, with TRBD1 matching 7 bases. This CDR3 spans 16 amino acids. Germline assignment: CDR1 SEHNR and CDR2 FQNEAQ (reference sequence). J was trimmed by 4 bases and V by 5 bases; bases with no gene match: 13. The CDR3 region is CASSPLGETGRYGYTF. The CDR3 DNA reads as TGTGCCAGCAGCCCCCTAGGAGAGACAGGGCGCTATGGCTACACCTTC.

This clone was detected only once. The rearrangement joins TRBV5-1 to TRBJ1-1; TRBD1 agrees at 12 bases. The germline V gene encodes CDR1 SGHRS and CDR2 YFSETQ. After removal of 3 bases from V and 4 bases from J, the junction contained 7 bases not matched to a gene. The CDR3 consists of 16 residues. Written as DNA, the CDR3 is TGCGCCAGCAGCTCGGGGGACAGGGGGCCGGGCACTGAAGCTTTCTTT. Translation: CASSSGDRGPGTEAFF.

The chain joins TRBV18 to TRBJ1-1; D is unresolved. Germline assignment: CDR1 KGHSH and CDR2 LQKENI. The CDR3 length is 16 residues. V was clipped by 1 base and J by 4 bases, with 16 bases between them. Here the CDR3 reads CASSPLIEVSSTEAFF. The CDR3 DNA reads as TGTGCCAGCTCACCACTGATTGAGGTCTCGAGCACTGAAGCTTTCTTT.

This clone appeared once. The chain is built from TRBV9 and TRBJ2-2; D remains unclear. Trimming removed 0 bases at V and 6 bases at J, with 12 bases between. The germline V gene has CDR1 SGDLS and CDR2 YYNGEE. The CDR3 loop spans 15 amino acids. CDR3 in amino acids: CASSVAGLIAGELFF. The CDR3 nucleotides are TGTGCCAGCAGCGTAGCCGGGTTGATCGCCGGGGAGCTGTTTTTT.

The chain uses TRBV29-1 and TRBJ2-1; D perhaps matches TRBD2 (6 bases). The CDR3 spans 14 residues. V lost 4 bases and J lost 0, with 10 bases in between. Germline V gene data show CDR1 as SQVTM and CDR2 as ANQGSEA. This CDR3 reads CSVGGRSSYNEQFF. As DNA, the CDR3 is TGCAGCGTTGGAGGGAGGAGCTCCTACAATGAGCAGTTCTTC.

V is TRBV2 and J is TRBJ1-1; D possibly corresponds to TRBD1 (5 bases). Germline CDR1 SNHLY, CDR2 FYNNEI. V lost 10 bases to trimming and J lost 3 bases, with 18 bases between them. This CDR3 has 14 amino acids. CDR3 DNA: TGTGCCACCCCCGTTCCGGGGGGGGACACTGAAGCTTTCTTT. It codes for CATPVPGGDTEAFF.

The V gene is TRBV30, the J gene TRBJ1-2; no firm D call. The CDR3 has 12 residues. CDR1 is GTSNPN and CDR2 is SVGIG in the germline V gene (reference sequence). Trimming shortened V by 0 bases and J by 14 bases, and 16 bases separated the two germline ends. CDR3 region: CAWSVGGGYGTF. CDR3 nucleotide sequence: TGTGCCTGGAGTGTGGGAGGAGGGTATGGAACCTTC.

This clone was observed once. V is TRBV7-9 and J is TRBJ2-5, with 9 nucleotides matching TRBD2. Losses at the gene ends were 2 bases for V and 5 bases for J; bases not matched to a gene: 6. The CDR3 has 15 residues. From germline, CDR1 is SEHNR and CDR2 FQNEAQ (reference sequence). For the CDR3, the DNA is TGTGCCAGCAGCTTAACCCTAGCGGGATGGGAGACCCAGTACTTC. It encodes CASSLTLAGWETQYF.

The chain combines TRBV5-1 with TRBJ2-7, with 9 bases fitting TRBD1. This CDR3 contains 16 residues. Germline lookup yields CDR1 SGHRS and CDR2 YFSETQ. Losses at the gene ends were 4 bases for V and 6 bases for J; bases not matched to a gene: 14. The CDR3 reads CASSPSSDRGKGEQYF. The CDR3 DNA sequence: TGCGCCAGCAGCCCCTCCTCGGACAGGGGAAAGGGCGAGCAGTACTTC.

The V gene is TRBV27, the J gene TRBJ2-1, with 13 bases matching TRBD2. There are 17 residues in the CDR3. The germline V gene encodes CDR1 MNHEY and CDR2 SMNVEV (reference sequence). V lost 2 bases and J lost 3; bases outside the gene matches: 4. The CDR3 DNA sequence: TGTGCCAGCAGTTTAACTAGCGGGAGGGCCTTCTACAATGAGCAGTTCTTC. It is translated as CASSLTSGRAFYNEQFF.

The J gene is TRBJ1-2, the V gene TRBV28, with 7 bases fitting TRBD1. The CDR3 is 14 residues long. Germline assignment: CDR1 MDHEN and CDR2 SYDVKM. V lost 4 bases to trimming and J lost 0 bases; unmatched junction nucleotides: 2. CDR3 residues: CASSWTGPNYGYTF. Written as DNA, the CDR3 is TGTGCCAGCAGTTGGACAGGACCTAACTATGGCTACACCTTC.

This chain uses TRBV21-1 with TRBJ1-1. TRBV21-1 is labeled a pseudogene. The CDR3 runs 16 residues. CDR3 in amino acids: CASSPRPVRVRTEAFF. Here the CDR3 DNA reads TGTGCCAGCAGCCCCCGTCCGGTGAGGGTACGGACTGAAGCTTTCTTT.

The rearrangement joins TRBV7-7 to TRBJ2-1, with D possibly being TRBD1 (5 bases). The CDR3 contains 13 residues. Looked up from germline, CDR1 is SSHAT and CDR2 is FNYEAQ (reference sequence). Trimming took 1 base from V and 5 from J, leaving 6 bases between them. Written as DNA, the CDR3 is TGTGCCAGCAGCTTAGACAGGAACAATGAGCAGTTCTTC. Its protein is CASSLDRNNEQFF.